The subject of this entry is one T cell receptor beta chain. Its antigen is unknown. This entry is derived from a study of T cells after posttransplantation cyclophosphamide. J lost 5 bases, V lost 7 bases, and 9 bases had no gene match. The CDR3 contains 15 residues. Sequencing was performed with immunoSEQ multiplex PCR; in TCRdb, only in-frame clones are kept and a portion is missing. The data contain 20,000 or so clones, about 68% of them seen just once; the ten biggest clones take up around a quarter. Treatment was busulfan-fludarabine conditioning, a marrow graft, and cyclophosphamide on days +3 and +4. The study, taken as a whole, reports: TRB overlap between skin or GI tissue T cells and blood was limited. Donor-recipient repertoire similarity was low at 1-2 months, rising over year one. Recipient CMV seropositivity and CMV reactivation strongly tracked TRB clonality.

The input for sequencing was PBMCs, taken after an allogeneic stem cell transplant with post-transplant cyclophosphamide. V usage is TRBV23-1 and J usage is TRBJ1-1; 11 nucleotides agree with TRBD1. TRBV23-1 has ORF status, its function being uncertain. The receptor was derived from a male patient aged 25-45 years who received an allogeneic stem cell transplant from a related donor, was CMV-positive, and had acute GVHD only. Some T cells may be provided by the graft donor. CDR3 amino acids: CASIPGQGVRTEAFF. DNA for the CDR3: TGCGCCAGCATTCCGGGACAGGGGGTAAGGACTGAAGCTTTCTTT.